These 15 T cell receptor beta chains share one sample of origin, sequenced in a study of response to subunit inactivated influenza vaccine. From the RT-PCR reads, TCRdb called clonotypes with MiXCR, one entry per CDR3 protein. The table lists about 780,000 distinct CDR3 sequences, 15% to 20% of them singletons. Sequenced here: PBMCs from blood, sampled approximately 5 days after vaccination. The source of these receptors is a man in his forties or fifties who received an inactivated influenza vaccine.

This sequence joins TRBV28 and TRBJ2-2; D is perhaps TRBD1 (6 bases). The germline gives CDR1 MDHEN, CDR2 SYDVKM. V lost 5 bases and J lost 3, with 10 bases in between. The CDR3 contains 14 residues. The CDR3 coding sequence is TGTGCCAGCAGTACGACAGGATACACCGGGGAGCTGTTTTTT. The encoded protein is CASSTTGYTGELFF.

The gene calls are TRBV7-2 and TRBJ2-3; a possible D gene is TRBD2 (6 bases). The CDR3 spans 16 residues. The germline CDR1 and CDR2 sequences are SGHTA and FQGNSA. V dropped 4 bases and J dropped 4 bases, with 18 bases sitting between them. CDR3 protein: CASSSQVGGGSDTQYF. As DNA, the CDR3 is TGTGCCAGCAGCTCTCAGGTGGGGGGAGGATCAGATACGCAGTATTTT.

The genes are TRBV4-3 and TRBJ2-7; 10 positions agree with TRBD2. Germline CDR1 is LGHNA and CDR2 is YSLEER. The CDR3 is 18 residues long. The junction had 10 bases not matched to a gene; V was cut back by 0 bases and J by 2 bases. This CDR3 is CASSQDFGTSVDTYEQYF. DNA of the CDR3: TGCGCCAGCAGCCAAGATTTCGGGACTAGCGTAGACACCTACGAGCAGTACTTC.

This clonotype was picked up a small number of times. The CDR3 protein is CAGGRDPYEQYF. The DNA for the CDR3 is TGTGCCGGGGGTAGGGACCCCTACGAGCAGTACTTC. The rearrangement joins TRBV10-3 to TRBJ2-7; possibly TRBD1 or TRBD2 for D (5 bases each). Germline V gene sequence: CDR1 ENHRY, CDR2 SYGVKD. This CDR3 contains 12 residues. V was pared by 11 bases and J by 2 bases, with 13 bases between.

CDR3 sequence: CASTPGLLNHYGYTF. Written as DNA, the CDR3 is TGTGCCAGCACCCCGGGTCTCCTGAACCACTATGGCTACACCTTC. V gene TRBV12-3 or TRBV12-4 combines with J gene TRBJ1-2; D unclear. CDR3 length: 15 residues. The V and J ends lost 7 bases and 3 bases respectively, with 18 bases between them.

The chain recombines TRBV11-3 with TRBJ2-1; either TRBD1 or TRBD2 may supply D (5 bases each). Trimming shortened V by 5 bases and J by 8 bases, and 22 bases separated the two germline ends. The CDR3 runs to 16 residues. Germline V gene data show CDR1 as SGHNT and CDR2 as YENEEA. The CDR3 sequence is CASSARIRGGHDEQFF. The DNA for the CDR3 is TGTGCCAGCAGCGCGCGGATTCGGGGCGGGCATGATGAGCAGTTCTTC.

This clonotype was observed a few times. The genes are TRBV18 and TRBJ2-2; TRBD2 matches 7 bases. Germline V gene data show CDR1 as KGHSH and CDR2 as LQKENI. The CDR3 has 15 residues. The ends lost 3 bases at V and 3 bases at J; junction bases unmatched: 4. The chain's CDR3 is CASSPIRGDTGELFF. The CDR3 DNA follows: TGTGCCAGCTCACCTATCCGGGGGGACACCGGGGAGCTGTTTTTT.

This clonotype was seen more than once but under ten times. The chain combines TRBV20-1 with TRBJ1-6; possibly TRBD1 for D (5 bases). CDR3 size: 15 residues. The germline V and J ends were trimmed by 0 bases and 7 bases, with 13 bases remaining between them. CDR1 and CDR2 (germline): DFQATT, SNEGSKA (reference sequence). The CDR3 spells CSAREWQGGNSPLHF. CDR3 nucleotides: TGCAGTGCTAGAGAGTGGCAGGGAGGCAATTCACCCCTCCACTTT.

V gene TRBV9 combines with J gene TRBJ2-1, with 8 bases lining up with TRBD2. Germline V gene lookup returns CDR1 SGDLS and CDR2 YYNGEE. This CDR3 is 14 amino acids long. Trimming cost V 1 base and J 5 bases; bases outside gene matches: 2. CDR3 loop: CASSVFSGNNEQFF. The CDR3 region has the DNA TGTGCCAGCAGCGTATTTAGCGGGAACAATGAGCAGTTCTTC.

In this sample, this clonotype turned up a few times. This chain connects TRBV4-1 to TRBJ2-7; 8 nucleotides match TRBD1. The CDR3 spans 15 residues. The germline V gene encodes CDR1 MGHRA and CDR2 YSYEKL. With V trimmed by 1 base and J by 2 bases, 4 bases remained unmatched. The CDR3 nucleotides read TGCGCCAGCAGCCAAGGACAGGGGATAACCTACGAGCAGTACTTC. This gives the protein CASSQGQGITYEQYF.

The chain carries TRBV10-2 and TRBJ2-5, with 8 bases lining up with TRBD2. This CDR3 has 14 residues. The V segment lost 7 bases and the J segment 0 bases; nucleotides outside the gene matches: 4. CDR1 WSHSY and CDR2 SAAADI come from the germline V gene. CDR3 protein: CASKAGVDQETQYF. CDR3 DNA sequence: TGCGCCAGCAAAGCGGGAGTCGACCAAGAGACCCAGTACTTC.

This clonotype was observed a few times. V usage is TRBV5-5 and J usage is TRBJ1-5, with 7 nucleotides matching TRBD1. Germline V lookup: CDR1 SGHKS, CDR2 YYEKEE (reference sequence). Germline trimming cut 0 bases from V and 0 bases from J; bases unmatched to any gene: 6. This CDR3 spans 17 amino acids. As DNA, the CDR3 is TGTGCCAGCAGCTTGGGAGGACAGGCGTTTAGCAATCAGCCCCAGCATTTT. Its translation is CASSLGGQAFSNQPQHF.

The table lists this clonotype with a few counts. The chain employs TRBV10-3 and TRBJ2-1; TRBD1 matches at 8 bases. Germline values: CDR1 ENHRY, CDR2 SYGVKD. This CDR3 comprises 16 residues. V dropped 4 bases and J dropped 4; count of bases not matched to a gene: 9. CDR3 in amino acids: CAISAGRQGQYNEQFF. The DNA of the CDR3 is TGTGCCATCAGTGCAGGAAGACAGGGGCAATACAATGAGCAGTTCTTC.

This chain uses TRBV27 with TRBJ2-7; D unresolved. Looked up from germline, CDR1 is MNHEY and CDR2 is SMNVEV (reference sequence). This CDR3 has 14 residues. Trimming left V 2 bases short and J 1 base short, with 9 bases between. CDR3 loop: CASSLMVPSYEQYF. The CDR3 DNA reads TGTGCCAGCAGTTTAATGGTTCCTTCCTACGAGCAGTACTTC.

This chain links TRBV4-1 with TRBJ1-1, with 8 bases that match TRBD1. Per germline, CDR1 MGHRA and CDR2 YSYEKL. After removal of 6 bases from V and 4 bases from J, the junction contained 10 bases not matched to a gene. The CDR3 runs to 15 residues. CDR3 DNA sequence: TGCGCCAGCAGACATTGGACAGGGTCGGGCACTGAAGCTTTCTTT. Protein: CASRHWTGSGTEAFF.